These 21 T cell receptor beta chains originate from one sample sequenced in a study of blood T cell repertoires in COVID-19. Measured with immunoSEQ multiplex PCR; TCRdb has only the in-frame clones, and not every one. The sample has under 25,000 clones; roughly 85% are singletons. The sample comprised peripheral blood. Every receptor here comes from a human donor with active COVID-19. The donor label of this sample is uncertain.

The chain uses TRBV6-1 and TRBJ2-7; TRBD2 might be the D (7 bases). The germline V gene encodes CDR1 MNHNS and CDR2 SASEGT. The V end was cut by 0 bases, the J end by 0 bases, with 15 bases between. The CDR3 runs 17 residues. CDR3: CASSEALRGANSYEQYF. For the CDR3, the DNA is TGTGCCAGCAGTGAAGCGCTTCGGGGGGCTAACTCCTACGAGCAGTACTTC.

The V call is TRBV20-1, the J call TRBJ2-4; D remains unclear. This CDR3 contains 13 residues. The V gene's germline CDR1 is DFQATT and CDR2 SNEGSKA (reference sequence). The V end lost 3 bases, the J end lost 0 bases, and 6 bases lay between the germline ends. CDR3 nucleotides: TGCAGTGCTAGTGGGCTAGCCAAAAACATTCAGTACTTC. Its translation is CSASGLAKNIQYF.

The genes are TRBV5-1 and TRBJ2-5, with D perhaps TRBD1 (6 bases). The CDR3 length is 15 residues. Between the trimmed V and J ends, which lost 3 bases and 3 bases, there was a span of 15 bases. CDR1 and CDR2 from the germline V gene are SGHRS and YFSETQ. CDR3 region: CASSSSTGPKETQYF. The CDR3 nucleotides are TGCGCCAGCAGCTCGTCGACAGGTCCCAAAGAGACCCAGTACTTC.

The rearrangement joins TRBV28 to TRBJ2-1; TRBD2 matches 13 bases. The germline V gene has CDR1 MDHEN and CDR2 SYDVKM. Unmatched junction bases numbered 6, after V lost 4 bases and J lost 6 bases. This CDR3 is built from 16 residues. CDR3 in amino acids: CASSSLGLAGSNEQFF. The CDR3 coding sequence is TGTGCCAGCAGTTCCTTGGGACTAGCGGGAAGCAATGAGCAGTTCTTC.

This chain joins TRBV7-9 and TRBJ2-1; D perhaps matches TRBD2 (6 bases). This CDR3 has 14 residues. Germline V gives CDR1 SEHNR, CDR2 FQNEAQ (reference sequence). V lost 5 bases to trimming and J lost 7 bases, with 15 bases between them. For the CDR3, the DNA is TGTGCCAGCAGCCCGGGACTCCAGATTAATGAGCAGTTCTTC. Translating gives CASSPGLQINEQFF.

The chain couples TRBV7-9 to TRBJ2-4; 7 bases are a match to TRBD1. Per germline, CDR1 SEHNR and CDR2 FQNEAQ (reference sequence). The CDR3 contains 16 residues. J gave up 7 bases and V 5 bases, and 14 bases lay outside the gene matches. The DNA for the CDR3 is TGTGCCAGCAGCCCCCTGGGGAACAGGGGAGTTAACATTCAGTACTTC. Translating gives CASSPLGNRGVNIQYF.

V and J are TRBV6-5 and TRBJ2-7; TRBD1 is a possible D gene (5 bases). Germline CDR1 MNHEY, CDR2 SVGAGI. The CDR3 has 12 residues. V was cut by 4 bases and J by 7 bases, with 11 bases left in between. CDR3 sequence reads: CASSSKGREQYF. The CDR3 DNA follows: TGTGCCAGCAGTTCCAAGGGGCGAGAGCAGTACTTC.

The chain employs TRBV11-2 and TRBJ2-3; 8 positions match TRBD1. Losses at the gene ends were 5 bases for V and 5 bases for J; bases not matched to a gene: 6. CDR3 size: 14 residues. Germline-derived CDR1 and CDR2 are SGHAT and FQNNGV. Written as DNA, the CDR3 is TGTGCCAGCAGCCTCGACAGGGGCGGAGATACGCAGTATTTT. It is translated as CASSLDRGGDTQYF.

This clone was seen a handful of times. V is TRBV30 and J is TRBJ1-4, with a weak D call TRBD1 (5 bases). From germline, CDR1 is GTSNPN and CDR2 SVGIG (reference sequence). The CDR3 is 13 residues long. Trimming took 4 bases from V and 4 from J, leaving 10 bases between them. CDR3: CAWNGGGNEKLFF. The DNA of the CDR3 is TGTGCCTGGAATGGGGGAGGTAATGAAAAACTGTTTTTT.

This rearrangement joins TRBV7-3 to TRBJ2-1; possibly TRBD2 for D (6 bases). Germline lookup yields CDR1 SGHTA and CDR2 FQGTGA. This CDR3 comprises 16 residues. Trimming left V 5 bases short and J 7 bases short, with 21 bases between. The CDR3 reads CASSTSGGYEVNEQFF. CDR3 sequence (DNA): TGTGCCAGCAGCACTTCTGGGGGGTATGAGGTAAATGAGCAGTTCTTC. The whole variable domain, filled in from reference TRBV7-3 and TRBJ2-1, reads GAGVSQTPSNKVTEKGKYVELRCDPISGHTALYWYRQSLGQGPEFLIYFQGTGAADDSGLPNDRFFAVRPEGSVSTLKIQRTERGDSAVYLCASSTSGGYEVNEQFFGPGTRLTVL.

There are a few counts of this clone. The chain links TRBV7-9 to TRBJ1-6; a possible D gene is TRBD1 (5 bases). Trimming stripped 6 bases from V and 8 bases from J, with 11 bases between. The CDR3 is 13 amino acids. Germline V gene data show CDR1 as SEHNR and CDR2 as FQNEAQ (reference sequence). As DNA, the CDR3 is TGTGCCAGCAGGGACATACGGGATTCACCCCTCCACTTT. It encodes CASRDIRDSPLHF.

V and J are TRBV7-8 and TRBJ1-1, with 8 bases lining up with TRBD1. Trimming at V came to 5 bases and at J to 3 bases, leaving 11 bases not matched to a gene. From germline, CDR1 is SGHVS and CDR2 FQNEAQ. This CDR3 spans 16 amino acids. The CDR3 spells CASSARLTQGDTEAFF. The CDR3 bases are TGTGCCAGCAGCGCCCGCCTCACACAGGGGGACACTGAAGCTTTCTTT.

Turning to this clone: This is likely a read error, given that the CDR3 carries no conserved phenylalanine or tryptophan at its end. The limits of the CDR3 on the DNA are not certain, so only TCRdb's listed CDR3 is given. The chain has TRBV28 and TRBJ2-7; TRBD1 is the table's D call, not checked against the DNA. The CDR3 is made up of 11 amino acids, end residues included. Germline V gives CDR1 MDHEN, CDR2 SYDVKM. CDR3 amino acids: CASSLKHSSAG.

CDR3 amino acids: CASIQGSTNEKLFF. In DNA, the CDR3 is TGTGCCAGCATTCAGGGATCCACTAATGAAAAACTGTTTTTT. V and J are TRBV2 and TRBJ1-4; D may be TRBD1 (5 bases). With 7 bases removed from V and 2 bases from J, the gap between germline ends came to 11 bases. The CDR3 extends over 14 amino acids. Per the germline V gene, CDR1 is SNHLY and CDR2 is FYNNEI.

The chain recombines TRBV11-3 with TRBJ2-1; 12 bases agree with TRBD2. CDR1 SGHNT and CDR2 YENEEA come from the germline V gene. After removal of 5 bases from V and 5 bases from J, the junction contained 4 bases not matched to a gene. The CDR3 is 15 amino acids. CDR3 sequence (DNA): TGTGCCAGCAGCCACCGACTAGCGGGAGACAATGAGCAGTTCTTC. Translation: CASSHRLAGDNEQFF.

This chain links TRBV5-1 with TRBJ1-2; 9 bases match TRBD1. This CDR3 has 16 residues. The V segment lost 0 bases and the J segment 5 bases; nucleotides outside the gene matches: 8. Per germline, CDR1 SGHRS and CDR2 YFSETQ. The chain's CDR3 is CASSLEPGQGVYGYTF. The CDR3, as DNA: TGCGCCAGCAGCTTGGAACCGGGACAGGGTGTTTATGGCTACACCTTC.

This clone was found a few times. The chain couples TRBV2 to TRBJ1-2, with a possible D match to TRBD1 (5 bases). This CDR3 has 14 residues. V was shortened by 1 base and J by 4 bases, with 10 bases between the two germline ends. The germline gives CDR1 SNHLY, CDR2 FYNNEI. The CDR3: CASSEVLRAYGYTF. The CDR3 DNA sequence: TGTGCCAGCAGTGAAGTTCTCAGGGCCTATGGCTACACCTTC.

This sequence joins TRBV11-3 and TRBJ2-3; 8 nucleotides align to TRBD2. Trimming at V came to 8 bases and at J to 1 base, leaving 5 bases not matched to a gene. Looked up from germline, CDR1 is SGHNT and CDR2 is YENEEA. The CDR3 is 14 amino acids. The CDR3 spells CASDNGGGTDTQYF. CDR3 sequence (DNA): TGTGCCAGCGATAACGGGGGGGGCACAGATACGCAGTATTTT.

The CDR3, as DNA: TGTGCCAGCAAACGGACTAGCATGGGTTACGAGCAGTACTTC. Translation: CASKRTSMGYEQYF. The V call is TRBV6-5, the J call TRBJ2-7, with TRBD2 matching over 8 bases. The CDR3 covers 14 residues. After removal of 7 bases from V and 4 bases from J, the junction contained 9 bases not matched to a gene. The germline V gene has CDR1 MNHEY and CDR2 SVGAGI.

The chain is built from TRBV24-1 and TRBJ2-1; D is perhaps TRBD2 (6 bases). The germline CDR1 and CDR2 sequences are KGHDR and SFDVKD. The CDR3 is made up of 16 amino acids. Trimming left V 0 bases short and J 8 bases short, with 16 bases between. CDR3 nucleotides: TGTGCCACCAGTGATTTGTCTAGCGCTAGTCGGGATGAGCAGTTCTTC. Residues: CATSDLSSASRDEQFF.

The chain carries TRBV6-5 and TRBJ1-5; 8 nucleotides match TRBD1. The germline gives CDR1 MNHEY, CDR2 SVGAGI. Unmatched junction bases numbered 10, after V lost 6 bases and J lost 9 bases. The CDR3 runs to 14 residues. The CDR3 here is CASRGSGGQRPQHF. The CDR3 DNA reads TGTGCCAGCAGGGGATCAGGGGGCCAAAGGCCCCAGCATTTT.